This TCR beta chain is drawn from a study of prognosis after radiotherapy for stage I lung cancer. Study-wide findings and caveats: Whether the expanded TCR clones were tumor-specific was not determined.

This CDR3 is 11 amino acids long. Germline-derived CDR1 and CDR2 are MDHEN and SYDVKM. Notes on this clonotype: The antigen remains undetermined. An end of the junction does not agree with germline; a read error may underlie this.

Template was genomic DNA; TCR beta CDR3 amplified in two multiplex PCR rounds. During first-round PCR, primers specific to each TRBV and TRBJ gene were used. TCRdb redid the calling of the multiplex PCR reads with MiXCR, one entry per CDR3 protein. The data contain roughly 14,000 distinct CDR3 sequences, roughly 30% of them singletons. The specimen was PBMCs, collected before or after stereotactic body radiation therapy (not recorded which). The gene calls are TRBV28 and TRBJ1-5; D is ambiguous. The origin of this receptor is a donor older than 45 with non-small cell lung cancer. CDR3 residues: CAISVHQPQHF. The CDR3 DNA sequence: TGTGCCATCAGTGTGCATCAGCCCCAGCATTTT.